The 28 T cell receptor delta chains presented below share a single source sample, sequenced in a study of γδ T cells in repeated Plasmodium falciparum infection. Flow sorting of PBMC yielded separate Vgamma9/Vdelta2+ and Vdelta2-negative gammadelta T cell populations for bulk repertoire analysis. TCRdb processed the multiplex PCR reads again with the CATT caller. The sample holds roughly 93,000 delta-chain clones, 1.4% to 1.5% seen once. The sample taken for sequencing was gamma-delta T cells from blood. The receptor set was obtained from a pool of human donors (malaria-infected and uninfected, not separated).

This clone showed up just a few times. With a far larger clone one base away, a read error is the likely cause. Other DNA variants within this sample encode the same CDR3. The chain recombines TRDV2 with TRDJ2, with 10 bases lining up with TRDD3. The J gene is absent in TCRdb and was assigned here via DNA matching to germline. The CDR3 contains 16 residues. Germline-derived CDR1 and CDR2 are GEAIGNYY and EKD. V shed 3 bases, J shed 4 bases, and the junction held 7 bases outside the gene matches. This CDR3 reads CACDDLVGDTTAQLFF. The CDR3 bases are TGTGCCTGTGACGACCTAGTGGGGGATACGACAGCACAACTCTTCTTT.

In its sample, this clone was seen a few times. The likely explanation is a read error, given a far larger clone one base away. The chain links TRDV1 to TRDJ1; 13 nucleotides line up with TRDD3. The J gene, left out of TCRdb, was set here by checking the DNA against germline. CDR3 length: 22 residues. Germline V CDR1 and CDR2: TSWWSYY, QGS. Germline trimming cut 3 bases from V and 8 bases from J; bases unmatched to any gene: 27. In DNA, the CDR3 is TGTGCTCTTGGGGAGCCGGAGTTCCTCTCCCCGTACTGGGGGATACGCGCATCCAAACTCATCTTT. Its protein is CALGEPEFLSPYWGIRASKLIF.

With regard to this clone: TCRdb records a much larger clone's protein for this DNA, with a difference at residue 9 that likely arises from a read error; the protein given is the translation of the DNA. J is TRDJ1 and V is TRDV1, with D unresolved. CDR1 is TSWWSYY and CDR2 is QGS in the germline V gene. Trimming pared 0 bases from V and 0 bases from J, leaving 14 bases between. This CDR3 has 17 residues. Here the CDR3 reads CALGELVPAPNTDKLIF. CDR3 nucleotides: TGTGCTCTTGGGGAACTAGTCCCCGCCCCGAACACCGATAAACTCATCTTT.

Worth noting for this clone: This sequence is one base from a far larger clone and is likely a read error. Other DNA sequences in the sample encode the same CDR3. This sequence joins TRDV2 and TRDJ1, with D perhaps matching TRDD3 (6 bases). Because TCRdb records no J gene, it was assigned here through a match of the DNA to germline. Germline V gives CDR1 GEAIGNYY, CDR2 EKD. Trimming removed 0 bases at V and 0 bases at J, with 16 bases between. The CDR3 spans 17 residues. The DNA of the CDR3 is TGTGCCTGTGACACCGGGGTGCGCCCTGGGGACACCGATAAACTCATCTTT. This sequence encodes CACDTGVRPGDTDKLIF.

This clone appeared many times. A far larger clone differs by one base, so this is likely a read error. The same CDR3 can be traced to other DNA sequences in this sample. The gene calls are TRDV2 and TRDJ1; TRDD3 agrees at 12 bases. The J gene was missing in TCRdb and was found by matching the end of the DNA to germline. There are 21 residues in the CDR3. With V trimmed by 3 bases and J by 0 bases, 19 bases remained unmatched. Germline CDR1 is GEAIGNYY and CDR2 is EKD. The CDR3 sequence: CACDPVLGDTRVQSYTDKLIF. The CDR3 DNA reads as TGTGCCTGTGACCCTGTGCTGGGGGATACGCGCGTACAATCTTACACCGATAAACTCATCTTT.

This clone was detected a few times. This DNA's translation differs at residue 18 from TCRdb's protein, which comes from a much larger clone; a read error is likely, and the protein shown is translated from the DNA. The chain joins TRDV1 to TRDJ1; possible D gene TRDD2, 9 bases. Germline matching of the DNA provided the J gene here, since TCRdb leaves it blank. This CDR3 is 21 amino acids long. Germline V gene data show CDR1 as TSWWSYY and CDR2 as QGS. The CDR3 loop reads CALGLRPSYPGYARETDRLIF. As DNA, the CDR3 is TGTGCTCTTGGGCTCCGGCCTTCCTACCCGGGATACGCCAGGGAAACCGATAGACTCATCTTT.

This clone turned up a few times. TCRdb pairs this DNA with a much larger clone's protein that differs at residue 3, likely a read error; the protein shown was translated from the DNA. CDR3 amino acids: CAFGSRGKLIF. DNA for the CDR3: TGTGCTTTTGGGTCTAGGGGTAAACTCATCTTT. The chain combines TRDV1 with TRDJ1; D ambiguous. Here the J gene came from matching the DNA to germline, since TCRdb omits it. Germline values: CDR1 TSWWSYY, CDR2 QGS. CDR3 length: 11 amino acids.

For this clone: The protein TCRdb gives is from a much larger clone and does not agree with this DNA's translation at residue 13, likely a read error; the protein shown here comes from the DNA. DNA for the CDR3: TGTGCTCTTGGGGAACCGCTTCCCACGTGGGGGATATCGAAACTCATCTTT. It yields the protein CALGEPLPTWGISKLIF. The V call is TRDV1, the J call TRDJ1; 9 bases match TRDD3. Assignment of the J gene here rests on matching the DNA to germline, because TCRdb gives none. CDR1 is TSWWSYY, CDR2 QGS, per germline. J gave up 8 bases and V 1 base, and 14 bases lay outside the gene matches. The CDR3 has 17 amino acids.

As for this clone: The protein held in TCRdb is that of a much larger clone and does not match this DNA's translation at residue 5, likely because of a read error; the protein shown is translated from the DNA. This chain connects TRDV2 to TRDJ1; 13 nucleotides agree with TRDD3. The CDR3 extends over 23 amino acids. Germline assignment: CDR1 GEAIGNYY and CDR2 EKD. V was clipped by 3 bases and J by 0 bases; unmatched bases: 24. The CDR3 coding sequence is TGTGCCTGTGACTCCGGTGCTACTCCTCTACTGGGGGATACGCGGGCATACACCGATAAACTCATCTTT. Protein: CACDSGATPLLGDTRAYTDKLIF.

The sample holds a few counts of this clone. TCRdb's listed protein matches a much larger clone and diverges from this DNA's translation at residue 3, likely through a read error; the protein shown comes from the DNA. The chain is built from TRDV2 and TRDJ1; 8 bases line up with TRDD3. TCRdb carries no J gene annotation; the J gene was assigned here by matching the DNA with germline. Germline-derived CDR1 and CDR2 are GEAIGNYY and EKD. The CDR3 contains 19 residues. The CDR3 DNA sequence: TGTGCCTATGACACCGGCAGACTGTCTACTGGGGGTTTCACCGATAAACTCATCTTT. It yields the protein CAYDTGRLSTGGFTDKLIF.

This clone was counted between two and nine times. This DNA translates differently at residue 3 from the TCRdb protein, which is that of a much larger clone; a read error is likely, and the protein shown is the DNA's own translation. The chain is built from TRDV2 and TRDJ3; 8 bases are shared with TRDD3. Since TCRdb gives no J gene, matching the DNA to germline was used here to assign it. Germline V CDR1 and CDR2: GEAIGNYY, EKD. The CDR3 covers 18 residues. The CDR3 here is CARDHWGLSSWDTRQMFF. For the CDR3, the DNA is TGTGCCCGTGATCACTGGGGGCTTAGCTCCTGGGACACCCGACAGATGTTTTTC.

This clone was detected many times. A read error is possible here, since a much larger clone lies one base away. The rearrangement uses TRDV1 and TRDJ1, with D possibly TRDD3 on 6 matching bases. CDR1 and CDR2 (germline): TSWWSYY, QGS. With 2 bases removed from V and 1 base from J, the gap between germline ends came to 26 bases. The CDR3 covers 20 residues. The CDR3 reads CALGEGLASSLTGCTDKLIF. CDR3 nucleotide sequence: TGTGCTCTTGGGGAAGGCCTAGCCTCCTCTCTTACTGGGTGCACCGATAAACTCATCTTT.

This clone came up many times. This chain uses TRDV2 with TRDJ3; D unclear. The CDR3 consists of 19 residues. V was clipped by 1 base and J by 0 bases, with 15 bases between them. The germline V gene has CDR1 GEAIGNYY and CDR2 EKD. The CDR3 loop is CACDTRGQLSSWDTRQMFF. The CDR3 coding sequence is TGTGCCTGTGACACGCGGGGTCAACTCAGCTCCTGGGACACCCGACAGATGTTTTTC.

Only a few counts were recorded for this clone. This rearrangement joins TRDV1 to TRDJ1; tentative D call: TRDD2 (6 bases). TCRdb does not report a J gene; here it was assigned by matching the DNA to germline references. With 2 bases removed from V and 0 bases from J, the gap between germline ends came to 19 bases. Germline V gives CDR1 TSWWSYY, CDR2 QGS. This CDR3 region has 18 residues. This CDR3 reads CALGEYVLPSPNTDKLIF. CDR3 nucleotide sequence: TGTGCTCTTGGGGAATACGTCCTACCCTCTCCTAACACCGATAAACTCATCTTT.

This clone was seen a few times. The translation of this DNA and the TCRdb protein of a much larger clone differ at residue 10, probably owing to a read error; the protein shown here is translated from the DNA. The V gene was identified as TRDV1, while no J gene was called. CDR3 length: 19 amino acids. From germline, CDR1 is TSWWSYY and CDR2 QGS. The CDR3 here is CALGSFAPLQGRPRFKLIF. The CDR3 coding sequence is TGTGCTCTTGGGTCATTCGCCCCCCTACAGGGACGACCTCGTTTTAAGCTCATCTTT.

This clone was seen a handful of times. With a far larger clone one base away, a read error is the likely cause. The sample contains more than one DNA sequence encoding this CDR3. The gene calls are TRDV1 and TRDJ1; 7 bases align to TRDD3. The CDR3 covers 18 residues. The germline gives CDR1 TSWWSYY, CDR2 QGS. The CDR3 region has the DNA TGTGCCCTTGGGGAACTTCCGGTGGGGGACGACTACACCGATAAACTCATCTTT. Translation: CALGELPVGDDYTDKLIF.

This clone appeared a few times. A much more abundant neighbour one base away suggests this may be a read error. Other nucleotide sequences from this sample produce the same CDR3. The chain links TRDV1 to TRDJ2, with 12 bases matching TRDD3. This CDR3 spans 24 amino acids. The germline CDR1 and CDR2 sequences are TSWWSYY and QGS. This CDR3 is CALGPSYPVRDHTGGYTLTAQLFF. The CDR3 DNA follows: TGTGCTCTTGGGCCTTCCTACCCTGTGCGGGACCATACTGGGGGATACACTTTGACAGCACAGCTCTTCTTT.

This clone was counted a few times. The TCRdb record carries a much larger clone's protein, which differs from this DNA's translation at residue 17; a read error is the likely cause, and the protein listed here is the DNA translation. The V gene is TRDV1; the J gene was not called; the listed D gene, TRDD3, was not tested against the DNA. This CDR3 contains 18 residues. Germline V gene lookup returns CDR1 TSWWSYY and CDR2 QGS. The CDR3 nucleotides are TGTGCTCTTGGGGACCTACCCCTATTCTATTTGTACACCGATAAACTCACCTTT. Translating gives CALGDLPLFYLYTDKLTF.

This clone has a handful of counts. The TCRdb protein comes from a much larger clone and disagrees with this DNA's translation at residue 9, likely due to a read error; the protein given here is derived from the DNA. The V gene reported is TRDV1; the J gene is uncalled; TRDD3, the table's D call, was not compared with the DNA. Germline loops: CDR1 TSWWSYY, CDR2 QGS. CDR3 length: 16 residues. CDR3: CALGELTGGTTDKLIF. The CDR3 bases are TGTGCTCTTGGGGAACTTACCGGGGGTACGACCGATAAACTCATATTT.

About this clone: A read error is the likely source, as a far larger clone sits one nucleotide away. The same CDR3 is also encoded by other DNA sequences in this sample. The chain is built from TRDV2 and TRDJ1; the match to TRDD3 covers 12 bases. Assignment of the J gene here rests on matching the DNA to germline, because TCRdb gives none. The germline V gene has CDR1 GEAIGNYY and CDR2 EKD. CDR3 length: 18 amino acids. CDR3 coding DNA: TGTGCCTGCGACACGGTTTCTGGGGGATACGCACACACCGATAAACTCATCTTT. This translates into CACDTVSGGYAHTDKLIF.

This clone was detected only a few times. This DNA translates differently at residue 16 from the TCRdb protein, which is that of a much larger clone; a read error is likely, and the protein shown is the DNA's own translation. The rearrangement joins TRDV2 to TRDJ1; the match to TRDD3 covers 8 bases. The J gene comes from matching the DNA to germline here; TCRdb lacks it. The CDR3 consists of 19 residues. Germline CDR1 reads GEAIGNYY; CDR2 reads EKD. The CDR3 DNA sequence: TGTGCCTGTGACTCGTTCTTCACGCGTACTGGGGGCTACACCGATGAACTCATCTTT. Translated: CACDSFFTRTGGYTDELIF.

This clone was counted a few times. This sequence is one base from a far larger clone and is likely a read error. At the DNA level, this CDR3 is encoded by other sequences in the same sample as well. CDR3 region: CACEGLGQPDKLIF. CDR3 DNA: TGTGCCTGTGAAGGTCTGGGGCAGCCCGATAAACTCATCTTT. The rearrangement links TRDV2 to TRDJ1; D is perhaps TRDD3 (6 bases). The J gene is absent in TCRdb and was assigned here via DNA matching to germline. CDR1 GEAIGNYY and CDR2 EKD come from the germline V gene. V gave up 4 bases and J gave up 3 bases, with 14 bases separating them. CDR3 length equals 14 residues.

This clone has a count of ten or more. Here the CDR3 DNA reads TGTGCCTGTGACACTCTACCAGTACTGGGGGATAAGAAGGACTCCTGGGACACCCGACAGATGTTTTTC. Protein: CACDTLPVLGDKKDSWDTRQMFF. The chain is built from TRDV2 and TRDJ3; 11 bases match TRDD3. The J gene is absent in TCRdb and was assigned here via DNA matching to germline. Germline V gene sequence: CDR1 GEAIGNYY, CDR2 EKD. Trimming took 1 base from V and 0 from J; bases not matched to a gene: 16. The CDR3 extends over 23 amino acids.

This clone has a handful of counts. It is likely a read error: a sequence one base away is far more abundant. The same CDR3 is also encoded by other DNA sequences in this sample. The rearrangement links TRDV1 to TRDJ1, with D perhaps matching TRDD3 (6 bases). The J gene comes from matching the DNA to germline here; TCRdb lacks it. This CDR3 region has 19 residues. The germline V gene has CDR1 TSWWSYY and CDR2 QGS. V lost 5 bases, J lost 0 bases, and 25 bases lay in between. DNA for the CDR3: TGTGCTCTTGGGCCCCGTACACCCTCCTTCTGGGGATACACCGATAAACTCATCTTT. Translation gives CALGPRTPSFWGYTDKLIF.

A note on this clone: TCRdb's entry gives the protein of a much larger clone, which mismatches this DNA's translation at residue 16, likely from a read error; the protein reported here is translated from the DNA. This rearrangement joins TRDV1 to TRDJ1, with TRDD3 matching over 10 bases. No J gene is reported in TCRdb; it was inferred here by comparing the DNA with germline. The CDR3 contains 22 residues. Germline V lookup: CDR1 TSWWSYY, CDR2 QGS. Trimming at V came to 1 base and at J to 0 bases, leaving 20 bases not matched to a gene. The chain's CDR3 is CALGEPSFRTLTGGSHTDKLIF. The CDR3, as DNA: TGTGCTCTTGGGGAACCTTCCTTCCGAACCCTAACTGGGGGATCGCACACCGATAAACTCATCTTT.

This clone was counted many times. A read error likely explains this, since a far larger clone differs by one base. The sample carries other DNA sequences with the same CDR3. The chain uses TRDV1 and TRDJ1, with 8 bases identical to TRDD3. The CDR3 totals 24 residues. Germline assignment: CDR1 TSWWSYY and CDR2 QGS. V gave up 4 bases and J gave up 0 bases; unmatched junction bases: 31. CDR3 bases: TGTGCTCTTGGGGCCCGGTTGGGACCTACGAACCTCCTATACTGGGGGTATGACACCGATAAACTCATCTTT. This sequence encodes CALGARLGPTNLLYWGYDTDKLIF.

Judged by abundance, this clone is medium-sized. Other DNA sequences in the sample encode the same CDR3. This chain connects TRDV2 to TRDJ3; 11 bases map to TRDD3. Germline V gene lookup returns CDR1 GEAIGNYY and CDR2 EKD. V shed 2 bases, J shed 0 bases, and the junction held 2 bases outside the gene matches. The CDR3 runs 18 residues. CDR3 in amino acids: CACDILGDSSWDTRQMFF. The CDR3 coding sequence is TGTGCCTGTGACATACTGGGGGATAGCTCCTGGGACACCCGACAGATGTTTTTC.

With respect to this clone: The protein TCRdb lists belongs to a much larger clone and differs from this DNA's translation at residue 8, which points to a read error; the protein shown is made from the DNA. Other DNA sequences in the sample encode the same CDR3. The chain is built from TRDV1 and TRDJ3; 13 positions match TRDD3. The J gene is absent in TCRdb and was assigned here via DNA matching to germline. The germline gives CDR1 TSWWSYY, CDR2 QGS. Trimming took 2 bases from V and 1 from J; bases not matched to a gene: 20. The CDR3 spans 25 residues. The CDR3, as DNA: TGTGCTCTTGGGGAATTGGCTCCCTACGGTTACTGGGGGATACGCGTATCCTGGGACACCCGACAGATGTTTTTC. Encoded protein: CALGELAPYGYWGIRVSWDTRQMFF.